The 8 T cell receptor beta chains reported below all come from one sample, sequenced in a study of T cells in Graves' hyperthyroidism and ophthalmopathy. Amplification of TCR beta CDR3 regions was performed using RNA transcripts as template. Researchers ran a first-round RT-PCR on the TCR CDR3 using the HTBI primer set. TCRdb re-analysed the multiplex PCR reads in MiXCR, keeping a single row per CDR3 protein. The repertoire holds roughly 660,000 distinct CDR3 sequences, with about 18% as singletons. Material: blood. These receptor sequences come from a man aged 45-65 years with Graves' hyperthyroidism.

CDR3 nucleotide sequence: TGTGCCAGCAGTGAAGAGCTTTATAGCAATCAGCCCCAGCATTTT. Its translation: CASSEELYSNQPQHF. The chain employs TRBV2 and TRBJ1-5, with D uncertain. Per germline, CDR1 SNHLY and CDR2 FYNNEI. The length of the CDR3 is 15 residues. Trimming left V 1 base short and J 0 bases short, with 7 bases between. Complete variable domain (other parts from reference TRBV2 and TRBJ1-5): EPEVTQTPSHQVTQMGQEVILRCVPISNHLYFYWYRQILGQKVEFLVSFYNNEISEKSEIFDDQFSVERPDGSNFTLKIRSTKLEDSAMYFCASSEELYSNQPQHFGDGTRLSIL.

A remark on this clonotype: A much larger clone differs by one base, so this may be a read error. The gene calls are TRBV10-3 and TRBJ1-5; D ambiguous. The CDR3 contains 13 residues. The V end lost 2 bases, the J end lost 2 bases, and 4 bases lay between the germline ends. Looked up from germline, CDR1 is ENHRY and CDR2 is SYGVKD. As DNA, the CDR3 is TGTGCCATCAGTGAGAGCGGCAATCAGCCCCAGCATTTT. This sequence encodes CAISESGNQPQHF.

Concerning this clonotype itself: This could be a read error, since a much larger clone is one nucleotide away. CDR3 protein: CASSLTGFDEQFF. The CDR3 DNA reads as TGTGCCAGCAGTTTGACTGGTTTCGATGAGCAGTTCTTC. This rearrangement joins TRBV12-3 or TRBV12-4 to TRBJ2-1; D is ambiguous. The CDR3 totals 13 residues. Trimming took off 3 bases at V and 8 bases at J, with 11 bases between the two ends.

The chain uses TRBV18 and TRBJ2-3; 7 bases fit TRBD2. The ends lost 1 base at V and 1 base at J; junction bases unmatched: 8. The CDR3 sequence is 17 residues long. The germline gives CDR1 KGHSH, CDR2 LQKENI. The CDR3 DNA sequence: TGTGCCAGCTCACCACTATCCGGACTAGGGGGCACAGATACGCAGTATTTT. Translation gives CASSPLSGLGGTDTQYF. Filled out from reference TRBV18 and TRBJ2-3, the complete variable domain reads NAGVMQNPRHLVRRRGQEARLRCSPMKGHSHVYWYRQLPEEGLKFMVYLQKENIIDESGMPKERFSAEFPKEGPSILRIQQVVRGDSAAYFCASSPLSGLGGTDTQYFGPGTRLTVL.

This clonotype appeared a few times. The V gene is TRBV5-1, the J gene TRBJ2-1; 8 bases align to TRBD1. CDR3 size: 16 residues. In germline, CDR1 is SGHRS, CDR2 YFSETQ. Losses at the gene ends were 0 bases for V and 4 bases for J; bases not matched to a gene: 6. The CDR3 coding sequence is TGCGCCAGCAGCTTGGAAGGACAGGGACGGTACAATGAGCAGTTCTTC. It encodes CASSLEGQGRYNEQFF.

This clonotype was observed at least ten times. V gene TRBV12-3 or TRBV12-4 combines with J gene TRBJ2-1, with D perhaps matching TRBD1 (5 bases). The CDR3 covers 17 residues. Trimming left V 4 bases short and J 1 base short, with 17 bases between. The CDR3 DNA reads as TGTGCCAGCAGTTCAACCACAGGCTCCCTATCCTACAATGAGCAGTTCTTC. Amino acid sequence: CASSSTTGSLSYNEQFF.

This clonotype showed up many times. The V call is TRBV12-3 or TRBV12-4, the J call TRBJ1-1, with D uncertain. This CDR3 has 11 residues. Trimming stripped 11 bases from V and 5 bases from J, with 12 bases between. The CDR3 reads CAAGSGTEAFF. In DNA form, the CDR3 reads TGTGCCGCGGGATCCGGGACTGAAGCTTTCTTT.

This clonotype has just a few counts. The chain links TRBV10-3 to TRBJ2-7, with 7 nucleotides matching TRBD1. The CDR3 contains 14 residues. J gave up 2 bases and V 9 bases, and 10 bases lay outside the gene matches. Germline lookup yields CDR1 ENHRY and CDR2 SYGVKD. The CDR3 DNA follows: TGTGCCATATGGACAGACAGGGAGACCTACGAGCAGTACTTC. It codes for CAIWTDRETYEQYF.